This TCR beta chain derives from a study of CD8 T cells in Susac syndrome. Sequencing of TCR beta was performed on blood CD8+ T cells and on blood CD4+ T cells. The study used treatment-naive patients who had stable or active relapsing-remitting disease as multiple sclerosis controls. The RNA, about 0.5 to 1 ug, was put through reverse transcription using random hexamers. A multiplex approach, immunoSEQ multiplex PCR, amplified TCR beta CDR3 across 54 Vbeta and 13 Jbeta. One entry per CDR3 protein, called by TCRdb with MiXCR from the immunoSEQ multiplex PCR reads. The profile shows about 150,000 distinct CDR3 sequences, around 96% of them singletons. The specimen was CD8+ T cells from PBMCs. The TCR sequence derives from a human donor with multiple sclerosis.

CDR3 sequence: CASSSAGSGQPQHF. CDR3 nucleotides: TGTGCCAGCAGCTCCGCGGGCTCTGGGCAGCCCCAGCATTTT. This chain links TRBV12-3 or TRBV12-4 with TRBJ1-5; D gene ambiguous. The CDR3 spans 14 residues. V shed 6 bases and J shed 7 bases, with 16 bases lying between them.